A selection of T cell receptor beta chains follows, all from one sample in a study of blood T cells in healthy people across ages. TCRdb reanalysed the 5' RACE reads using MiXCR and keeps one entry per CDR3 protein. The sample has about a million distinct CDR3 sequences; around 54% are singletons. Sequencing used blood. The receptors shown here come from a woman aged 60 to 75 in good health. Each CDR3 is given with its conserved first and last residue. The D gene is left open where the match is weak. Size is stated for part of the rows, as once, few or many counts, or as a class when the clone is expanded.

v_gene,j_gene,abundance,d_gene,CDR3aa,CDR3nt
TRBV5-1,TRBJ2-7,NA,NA,CASSLMDSYEQYF,TGCGCCAGCAGCCTGATGGACTCCTACGAGCAGTACTTC
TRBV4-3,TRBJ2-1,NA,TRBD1,CASSQDPGQVDEQFF,TGCGCCAGCAGCCAAGATCCGGGACAGGTCGATGAGCAGTTCTTC
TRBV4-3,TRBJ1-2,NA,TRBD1,CASSQGQGAWSGYTF,TGCGCCAGCAGCCAAGGACAGGGGGCCTGGAGTGGCTACACCTTC
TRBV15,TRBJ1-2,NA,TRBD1,CATSREIGGRGTRGYTF,TGTGCCACCAGCAGAGAGATCGGAGGCAGGGGGACTCGTGGCTACACCTTC
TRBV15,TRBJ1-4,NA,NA,CATSREVTGGKLFF,TGTGCCACCAGCAGAGAAGTGACTGGAGGAAAACTGTTTTTT
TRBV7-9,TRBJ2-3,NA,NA,CASSQMGDTQYF,TGTGCCAGCAGCCAAATGGGGGATACGCAGTATTTT
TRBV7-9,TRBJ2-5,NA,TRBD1,CASSLGDRGFAETQYF,TGTGCCAGCAGCTTAGGGGACAGGGGATTTGCAGAGACCCAGTACTTC
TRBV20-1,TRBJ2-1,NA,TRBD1,CSARDGGTGGNEQFF,TGCAGTGCTAGAGATGGGGGGACAGGGGGAAATGAGCAGTTCTTC
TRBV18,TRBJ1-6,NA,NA,CASRNSGENSPLHF,TGTGCCAGCCGAAATTCAGGGGAAAATTCACCCCTCCACTTT
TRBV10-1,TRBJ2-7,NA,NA,CASSELDINSEQYF,TGCGCCAGCAGTGAACTGGACATTAATTCCGAGCAGTACTTC
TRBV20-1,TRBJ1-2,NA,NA,CSARSPGGGSPGGYTF,TGCAGTGCTAGAAGCCCAGGCGGGGGCAGTCCGGGAGGCTACACCTTC
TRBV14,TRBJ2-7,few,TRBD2,CASSQELGLAGIYEQYF,TGTGCCAGCAGCCAAGAATTAGGACTAGCGGGAATCTACGAGCAGTACTTC
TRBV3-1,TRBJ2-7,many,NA,CASSQSSGEAYEQYF,TGTGCCAGCAGCCAAAGTAGTGGGGAGGCCTACGAGCAGTACTTC
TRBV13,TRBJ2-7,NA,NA,CASSTLGQHYEQYF,TGTGCCAGCAGCACACTCGGACAGCACTACGAGCAGTACTTC
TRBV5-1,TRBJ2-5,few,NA,CASSLSDQEETQYF,TGCGCCAGCAGCTTGTCGGACCAAGAGGAGACCCAGTACTTC
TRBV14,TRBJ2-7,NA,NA,CASSPLPNEQYF,TGTGCCAGCAGCCCTCTTCCCAACGAGCAGTACTTC
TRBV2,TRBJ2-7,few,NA,CASSEGPNYEQYF,TGTGCCAGCAGTGAGGGCCCGAACTACGAGCAGTACTTC
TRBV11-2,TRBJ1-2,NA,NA,CASSLGFGNYGYTF,TGTGCCAGCAGCTTAGGATTTGGGAACTATGGCTACACCTTC
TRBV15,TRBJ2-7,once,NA,CATSRGDVTYEQYF,TGTGCCACCAGCAGAGGGGACGTCACCTACGAGCAGTACTTC
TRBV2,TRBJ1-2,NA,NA,CASSPDGTFYGYTF,TGTGCCAGCAGTCCGGACGGGACTTTCTATGGCTACACCTTC
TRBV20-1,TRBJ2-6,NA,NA,CSANPGPASGANVLTF,TGCAGTGCTAATCCAGGTCCCGCCTCTGGGGCCAACGTCCTGACTTTC
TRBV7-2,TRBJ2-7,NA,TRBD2,CASSPGTSGRAINEQYF,TGTGCCAGCAGCCCCGGGACTAGCGGGAGGGCCATCAACGAGCAGTACTTC
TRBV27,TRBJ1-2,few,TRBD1,CASSGQGGGYTF,TGTGCCAGCAGCGGACAGGGCGGTGGCTACACCTTC
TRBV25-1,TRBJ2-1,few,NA,CASSDSRGRYNEQFF,TGTGCCAGCAGTGACTCCCGGGGCCGCTACAATGAGCAGTTCTTC
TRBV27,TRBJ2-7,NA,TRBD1,CASSLSTGDTYEQYF,TGTGCCAGCAGCTTATCGACAGGGGATACCTACGAGCAGTACTTC
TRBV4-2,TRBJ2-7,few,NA,CASSQVRSPGYEQYF,TGTGCCAGCAGCCAAGTTCGGAGTCCCGGTTACGAGCAGTACTTC
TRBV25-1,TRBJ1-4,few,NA,CASSEGQTTNEKLFF,TGTGCCAGCAGTGAAGGACAGACAACTAATGAAAAGCTGTTTTTT
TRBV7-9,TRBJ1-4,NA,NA,CASSGGGGEKLFF,TGTGCCAGCAGCGGTGGTGGGGGTGAAAAACTGTTTTTT
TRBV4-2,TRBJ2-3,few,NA,CASSQRLRPEADTQYF,TGTGCCAGCAGCCAACGGCTGCGGCCCGAGGCAGATACGCAGTATTTT
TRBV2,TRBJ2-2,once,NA,CASSLQGKNTGELFF,TGTGCCAGCAGCCTGCAGGGGAAAAACACCGGGGAGCTGTTTTTT
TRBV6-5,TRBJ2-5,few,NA,CASSYQRALGETQYF,TGTGCCAGCAGCTACCAGCGGGCGCTGGGGGAGACCCAGTACTTC
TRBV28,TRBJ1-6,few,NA,CASSPEAAYNSPLHF,TGTGCCAGCAGCCCCGAGGCAGCCTATAATTCACCCCTCCACTTT
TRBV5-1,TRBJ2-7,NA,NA,CASSVVGSAGEQYF,TGCGCCAGCAGCGTGGTAGGCTCCGCGGGCGAGCAGTACTTC
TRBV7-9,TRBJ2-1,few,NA,CASSLTGLGSSYNEQFF,TGTGCCAGCAGCTTAACCGGACTCGGGAGCTCCTACAATGAGCAGTTCTTC
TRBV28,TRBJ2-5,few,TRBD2,CASSLLTSPEETQYF,TGTGCCAGCAGTTTACTGACTAGCCCGGAAGAGACCCAGTACTTC
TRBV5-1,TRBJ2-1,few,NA,CASSYSSTSGNEQFF,TGCGCCAGCAGCTACTCGAGCACCTCAGGGAATGAGCAGTTCTTC
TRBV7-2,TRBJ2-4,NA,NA,CASSPRREGIQYF,TGTGCCAGCAGCCCAAGACGAGAGGGCATTCAGTACTTC
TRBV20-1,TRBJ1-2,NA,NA,CSARDDRRDYGYTF,TGCAGTGCTAGAGATGACAGGAGGGACTATGGCTACACCTTC
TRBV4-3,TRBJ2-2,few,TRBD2,CASSQDKAGVTGELFF,TGCGCCAGCAGCCAAGATAAAGCGGGAGTGACCGGGGAGCTGTTTTTT
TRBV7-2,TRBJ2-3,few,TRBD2,CASSLITSGRGTDTQYF,TGTGCCAGCAGCTTAATAACCAGCGGGAGGGGCACAGATACGCAGTATTTT
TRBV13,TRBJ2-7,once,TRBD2,CASSSFPRGRAYEQYF,TGTGCCAGCAGCTCCTTTCCCCGCGGGAGGGCCTACGAGCAGTACTTC
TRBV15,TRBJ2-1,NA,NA,CATSRNIGSNHNEQFF,TGTGCCACCAGCAGAAATATAGGAAGCAACCACAATGAGCAGTTCTTC
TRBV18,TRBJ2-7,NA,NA,CASSPLTGTKVCEQYF,TGTGCCAGCTCACCGCTGACCGGGACAAAGGTCTGCGAGCAGTACTTC
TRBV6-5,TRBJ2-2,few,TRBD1,CASRLDRGNTGELFF,TGTGCCAGCAGGTTGGACAGGGGGAACACCGGGGAGCTGTTTTTT
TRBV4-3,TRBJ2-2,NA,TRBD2,CASSQDTSASGNTGELFF,TGCGCCAGCAGCCAAGACACCTCGGCTAGCGGAAACACCGGGGAGCTGTTTTTT
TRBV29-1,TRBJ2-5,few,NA,CSVEGRDPPETQYF,TGCAGCGTTGAAGGACGGGACCCCCCAGAGACCCAGTACTTC
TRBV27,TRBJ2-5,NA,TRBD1,CASGQAKETQYF,TGTGCCAGTGGACAGGCCAAAGAGACCCAGTACTTC
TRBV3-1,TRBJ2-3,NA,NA,CASSRGGGSGTDTQYF,TGTGCCAGCAGCCGAGGGGGCGGGAGTGGCACAGATACGCAGTATTTT
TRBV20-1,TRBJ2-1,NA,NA,CSAFDSVSSGSYNEQFF,TGCAGTGCTTTTGACAGTGTCTCCTCTGGCTCCTACAATGAGCAGTTCTTC
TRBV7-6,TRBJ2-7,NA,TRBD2,CASSLSGRAREQYF,TGTGCCAGCAGCTTAAGCGGGAGGGCTCGCGAGCAGTACTTC
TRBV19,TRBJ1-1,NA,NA,CASSRQGANTEAFF,TGTGCCAGTAGTAGGCAAGGGGCGAACACTGAAGCTTTCTTT
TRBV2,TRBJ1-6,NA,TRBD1,CASRGVVTGGSPLHF,TGTGCCAGCAGGGGGGTCGTCACAGGGGGATCACCCCTCCACTTT
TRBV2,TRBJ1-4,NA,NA,CASRGVEKLFF,TGTGCCAGCAGGGGCGTAGAAAAACTGTTTTTT
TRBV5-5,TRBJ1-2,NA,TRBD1,CASSRDRVNYGYTF,TGTGCCAGCAGCCGGGACAGGGTTAACTATGGCTACACCTTC
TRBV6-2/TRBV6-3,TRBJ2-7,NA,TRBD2,CASSNRREGGYEQYF,TGTGCCAGCAGTAATCGGCGGGAGGGAGGCTACGAGCAGTACTTC
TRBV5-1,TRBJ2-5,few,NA,CASSPGVVETQYF,TGCGCCAGCAGCCCGGGGGTAGTGGAGACCCAGTACTTC
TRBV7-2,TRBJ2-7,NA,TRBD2,CASSCSGTTYEQYF,TGTGCCAGCAGCTGCTCCGGGACTACCTACGAGCAGTACTTC